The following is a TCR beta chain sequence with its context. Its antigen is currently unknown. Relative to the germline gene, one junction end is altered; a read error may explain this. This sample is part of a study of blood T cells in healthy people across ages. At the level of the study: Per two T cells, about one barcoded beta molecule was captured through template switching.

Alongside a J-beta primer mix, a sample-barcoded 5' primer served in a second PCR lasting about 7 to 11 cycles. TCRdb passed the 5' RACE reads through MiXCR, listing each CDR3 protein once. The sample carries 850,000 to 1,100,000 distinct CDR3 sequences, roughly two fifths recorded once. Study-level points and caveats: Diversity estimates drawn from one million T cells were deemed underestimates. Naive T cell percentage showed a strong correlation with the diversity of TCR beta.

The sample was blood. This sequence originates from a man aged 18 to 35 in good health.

The DNA of the CDR3 is TGTGCCAGCAGCCCGCTAGCGGCTTACAGTGAGCAGTTCTTC. Protein: CASSPLAAYSEQFF. The V gene is TRBV6-5, the J gene TRBJ2-1; 7 bases fit TRBD2. The germline CDR1 and CDR2 sequences are MNHEY and SVGAGI. The CDR3 extends over 14 amino acids.